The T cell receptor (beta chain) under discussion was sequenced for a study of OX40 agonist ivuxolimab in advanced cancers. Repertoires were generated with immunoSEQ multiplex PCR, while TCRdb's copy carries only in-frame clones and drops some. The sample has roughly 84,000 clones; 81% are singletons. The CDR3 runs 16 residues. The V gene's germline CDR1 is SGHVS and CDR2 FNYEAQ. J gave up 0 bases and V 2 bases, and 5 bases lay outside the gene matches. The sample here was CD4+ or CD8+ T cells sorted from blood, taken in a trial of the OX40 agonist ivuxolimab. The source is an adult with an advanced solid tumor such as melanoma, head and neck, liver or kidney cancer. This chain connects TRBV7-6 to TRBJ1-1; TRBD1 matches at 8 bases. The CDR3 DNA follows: TGTGCCAGCAGCTTACCGCAGGGGGCCATGAACACTGAAGCTTTCTTT. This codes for CASSLPQGAMNTEAFF.